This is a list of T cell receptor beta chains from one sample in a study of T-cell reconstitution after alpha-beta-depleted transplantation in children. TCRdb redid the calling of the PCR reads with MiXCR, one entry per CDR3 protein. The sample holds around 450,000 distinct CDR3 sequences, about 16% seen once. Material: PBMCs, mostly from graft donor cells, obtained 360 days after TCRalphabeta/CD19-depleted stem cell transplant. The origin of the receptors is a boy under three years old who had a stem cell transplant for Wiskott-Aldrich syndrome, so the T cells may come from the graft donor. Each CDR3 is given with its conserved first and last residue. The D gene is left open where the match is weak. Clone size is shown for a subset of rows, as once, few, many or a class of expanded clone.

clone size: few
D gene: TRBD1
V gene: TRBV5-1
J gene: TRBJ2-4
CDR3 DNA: TGCGCCAGCAGCTCCGGACAGGGAAACATTCAGTACTTC
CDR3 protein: CASSSGQGNIQYF

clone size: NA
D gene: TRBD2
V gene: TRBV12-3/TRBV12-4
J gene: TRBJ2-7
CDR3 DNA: TGTGCCAGCAGTATGGTCCTCGGGGGGACTAGCTCCTACGAGCAGTACTTC
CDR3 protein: CASSMVLGGTSSYEQYF

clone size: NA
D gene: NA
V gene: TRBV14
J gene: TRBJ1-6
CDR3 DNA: TGTGCCAGCAGCCCTCACCAGATGGGCAATTCACCCCTCCACTTT
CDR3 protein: CASSPHQMGNSPLHF

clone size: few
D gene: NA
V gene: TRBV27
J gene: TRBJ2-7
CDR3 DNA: TGTGCCAGCAGTTTAAAACCCGGGACCTACGAGCAGTACTTC
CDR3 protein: CASSLKPGTYEQYF

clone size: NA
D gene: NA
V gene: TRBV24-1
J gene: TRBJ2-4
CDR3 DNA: TGTGCCACCAGTGAGCCCCCCGACGAACAGGGCCTAGCCAAAAACATTCAGTACTTC
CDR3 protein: CATSEPPDEQGLAKNIQYF

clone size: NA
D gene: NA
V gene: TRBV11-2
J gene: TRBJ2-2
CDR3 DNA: TGTGCCAGCAGCCCGACATGGGCCGGGGAGCTGTTTTTT
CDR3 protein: CASSPTWAGELFF

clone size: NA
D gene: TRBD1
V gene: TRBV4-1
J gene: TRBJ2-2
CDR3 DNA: TGCGCCAGCAGCCAAGACAGGAAGACAGGGACCGGGGAGCTGTTTTTT
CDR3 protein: CASSQDRKTGTGELFF

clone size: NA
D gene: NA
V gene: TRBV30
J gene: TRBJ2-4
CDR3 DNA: TGTGCCTGGAGTTTGGGGTCTAGCTTAGCCAAAAACATTCAGTACTTC
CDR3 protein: CAWSLGSSLAKNIQYF

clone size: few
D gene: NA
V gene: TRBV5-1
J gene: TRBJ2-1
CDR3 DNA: TGCGCCAGCAGCGCCTCCACTAGCAGCTCCTACAATGAGCAGTTCTTC
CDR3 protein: CASSASTSSSYNEQFF

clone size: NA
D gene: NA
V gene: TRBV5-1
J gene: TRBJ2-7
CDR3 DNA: TGCGCCAGCAGGGACGGAACCTACGAGCAGTACTTC
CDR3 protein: CASRDGTYEQYF

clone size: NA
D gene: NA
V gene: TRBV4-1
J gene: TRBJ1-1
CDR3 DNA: TGCGCCAGCAGCCGGTCCAGGGCCACTGAAGCTTTCTTT
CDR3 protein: CASSRSRATEAFF